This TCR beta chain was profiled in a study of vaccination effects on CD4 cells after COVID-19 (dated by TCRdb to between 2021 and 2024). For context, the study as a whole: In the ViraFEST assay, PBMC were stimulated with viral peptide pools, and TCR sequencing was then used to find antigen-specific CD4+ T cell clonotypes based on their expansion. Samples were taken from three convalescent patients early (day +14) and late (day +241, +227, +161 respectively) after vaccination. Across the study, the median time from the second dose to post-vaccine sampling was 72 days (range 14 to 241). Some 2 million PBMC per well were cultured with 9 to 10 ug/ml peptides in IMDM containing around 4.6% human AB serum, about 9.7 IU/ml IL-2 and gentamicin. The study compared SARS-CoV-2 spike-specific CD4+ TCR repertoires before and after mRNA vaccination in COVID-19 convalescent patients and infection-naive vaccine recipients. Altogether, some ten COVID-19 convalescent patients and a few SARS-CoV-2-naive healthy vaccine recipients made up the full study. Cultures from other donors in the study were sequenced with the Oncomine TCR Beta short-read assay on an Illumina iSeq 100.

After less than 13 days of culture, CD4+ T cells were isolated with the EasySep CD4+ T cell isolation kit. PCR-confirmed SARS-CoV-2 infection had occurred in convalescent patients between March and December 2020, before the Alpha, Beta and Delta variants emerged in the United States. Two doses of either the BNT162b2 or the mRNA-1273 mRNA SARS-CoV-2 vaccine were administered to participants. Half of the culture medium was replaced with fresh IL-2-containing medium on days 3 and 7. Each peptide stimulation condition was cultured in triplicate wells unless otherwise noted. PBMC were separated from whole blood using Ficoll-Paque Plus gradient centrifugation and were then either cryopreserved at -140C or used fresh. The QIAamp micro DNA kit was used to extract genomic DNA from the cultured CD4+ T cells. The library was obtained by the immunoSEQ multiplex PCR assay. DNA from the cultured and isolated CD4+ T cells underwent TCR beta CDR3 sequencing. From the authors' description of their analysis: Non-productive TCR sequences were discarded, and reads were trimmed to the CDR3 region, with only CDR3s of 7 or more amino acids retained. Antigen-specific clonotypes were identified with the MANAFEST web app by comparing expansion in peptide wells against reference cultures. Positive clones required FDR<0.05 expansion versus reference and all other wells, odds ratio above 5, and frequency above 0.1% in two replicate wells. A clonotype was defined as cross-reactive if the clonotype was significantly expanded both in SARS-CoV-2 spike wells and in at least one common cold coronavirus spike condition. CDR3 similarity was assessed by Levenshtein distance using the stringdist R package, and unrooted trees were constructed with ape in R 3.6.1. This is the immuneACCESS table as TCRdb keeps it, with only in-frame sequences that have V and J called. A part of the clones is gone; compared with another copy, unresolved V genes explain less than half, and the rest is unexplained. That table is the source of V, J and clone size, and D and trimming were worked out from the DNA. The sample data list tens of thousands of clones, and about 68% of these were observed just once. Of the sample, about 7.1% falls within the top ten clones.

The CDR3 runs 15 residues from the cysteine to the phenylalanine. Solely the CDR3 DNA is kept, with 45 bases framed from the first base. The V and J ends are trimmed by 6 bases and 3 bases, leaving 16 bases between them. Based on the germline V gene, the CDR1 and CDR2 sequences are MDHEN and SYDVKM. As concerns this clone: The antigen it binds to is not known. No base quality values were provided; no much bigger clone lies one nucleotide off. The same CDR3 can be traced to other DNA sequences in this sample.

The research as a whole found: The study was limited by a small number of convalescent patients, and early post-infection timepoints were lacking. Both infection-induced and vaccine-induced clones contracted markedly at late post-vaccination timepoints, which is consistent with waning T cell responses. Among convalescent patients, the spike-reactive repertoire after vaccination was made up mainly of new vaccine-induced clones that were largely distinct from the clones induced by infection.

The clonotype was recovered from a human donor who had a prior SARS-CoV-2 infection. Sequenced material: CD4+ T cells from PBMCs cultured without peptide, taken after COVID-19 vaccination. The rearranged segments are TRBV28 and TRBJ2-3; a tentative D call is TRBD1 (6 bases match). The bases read TGTGCCAGCAGCTCACAGGGTGGTGGGACAGATACGCAGTATTTT. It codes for CASSSQGGGTDTQYF.